The next 13 T cell receptor beta chains were all read from a single sample in a study of Ad26.COV2.S vaccination and SARS-CoV-2 variants. Measured with immunoSEQ multiplex PCR; TCRdb has only the in-frame clones, and not every one. Of 430,000 or so clones detected, 90% appear once; the ten largest clones hold 12%. Noted treatment: around 19 received Ad26.COV2.S at low or high dose, single or two shots; about 5 received placebo; per-sample allocation not given. After the first vaccine or placebo injection, samples were drawn on day 63. The specimen was peripheral blood, collected in a trial of Ad26.COV2.S vaccine versus placebo. Receptors originate from a person between 18 and 65 years old who received the Ad26.COV2.S COVID-19 vaccine or a placebo.

J is TRBJ2-1 and V is TRBV19, with 9 bases lining up with TRBD2. This CDR3 region has 12 residues. The germline gives CDR1 LNHDA, CDR2 SQIVND (reference sequence). Germline trimming cut 5 bases from V and 10 bases from J; bases unmatched to any gene: 3. The CDR3 loop is CASSVGLAEQFF. CDR3 in DNA: TGTGCCAGTAGTGTCGGACTAGCGGAGCAGTTCTTC.

The chain joins TRBV5-4 to TRBJ2-1; TRBD2 agrees at 8 bases. Per germline, CDR1 SGHNT and CDR2 YYREEE (reference sequence). This CDR3 is built from 17 residues. V shed 4 bases and J 7 bases; nucleotides not matched to a gene: 16. CDR3 sequence (DNA): TGTGCCAGCAGCAACACTAGCGGAAGGCGGTTTGGGAATGAGCAGTTCTTC. Amino acid sequence: CASSNTSGRRFGNEQFF.

On this clone itself: Different DNA sequences within this sample yield the same CDR3. The V and J genes are TRBV19 and TRBJ2-1; no reliable D call. Trimming stripped 3 bases from V and 0 bases from J, with 9 bases between. Germline values: CDR1 LNHDA, CDR2 SQIVND (reference sequence). This CDR3 has 15 residues. In DNA form, the CDR3 reads TGTGCCAGTAGTATTAGTGGCGGCTCCTACAATGAGCAGTTCTTC. It codes for CASSISGGSYNEQFF.

This clone has a handful of counts. This chain joins TRBV20-1 and TRBJ1-1; no definite D call. V was trimmed by 3 bases and J by 4 bases, leaving 18 bases between them. Germline values: CDR1 DFQATT, CDR2 SNEGSKA (reference sequence). The CDR3 is 15 amino acids. The CDR3 coding sequence is TGCAGTGCTAGTACCATATTCTTTGGCCGCACTGAAGCTTTCTTT. It encodes CSASTIFFGRTEAFF.

V usage is TRBV10-3 and J usage is TRBJ2-5; no clear D gene. CDR3 length: 13 amino acids. Trimming shortened V by 4 bases and J by 5 bases, and 11 bases separated the two germline ends. Germline V lookup: CDR1 ENHRY, CDR2 SYGVKD. CDR3 loop: CAISVQPPETQYF. The CDR3 DNA reads TGTGCCATCAGTGTACAGCCCCCGGAGACCCAGTACTTC.

To note about this clone: The junction departs from the called germline gene at one end, perhaps through a read error. This chain connects TRBV6-4 to TRBJ2-3, with TRBD2 matching over 7 bases. This CDR3 contains 16 residues. Germline V gene sequence: CDR1 MRHNA, CDR2 SNTAGT. CDR3 sequence: CASSEQAGNSIDTQYF. In DNA form, the CDR3 reads TGTGCCAGCAGTGAACAAGCGGGAAACAGCATAGATACGCAGTATTTT.

The chain employs TRBV28 and TRBJ2-2; TRBD1 aligns across 7 bases. After removal of 5 bases from V and 6 bases from J, the junction contained 9 bases not matched to a gene. CDR1 is MDHEN and CDR2 is SYDVKM in the germline V gene. The CDR3 runs to 15 residues. The CDR3 here is CASSPIDRDAGELFF. In DNA, the CDR3 is TGTGCCAGCAGTCCGATTGACAGGGACGCCGGGGAGCTGTTTTTT.

The V and J genes are TRBV28 and TRBJ2-7; a weak D match, TRBD2 (6 bases). The ends were cut back, 9 bases at V and 6 bases at J, with 18 bases in the middle. From germline, CDR1 is MDHEN and CDR2 SYDVKM. The CDR3 is 13 residues long. The CDR3 region is CARVDGSFGEQYF. Written as DNA, the CDR3 is TGTGCCAGGGTTGACGGGAGCTTTGGCGAGCAGTACTTC.

The J gene is TRBJ2-1, the V gene TRBV7-2, with 7 bases fitting TRBD2. After removal of 6 bases from V and 2 bases from J, the junction contained 7 bases not matched to a gene. The CDR3 is made up of 15 amino acids. Germline V lookup: CDR1 SGHTA, CDR2 FQGNSA. CDR3 in DNA: TGTGCCAGCAGGTTGGGGAGCGGGACCTACAATGAGCAGTTCTTC. Translating it yields CASRLGSGTYNEQFF.

Note on this clone: Other DNA sequences of this sample code for an identical CDR3. The V and J genes are TRBV28 and TRBJ2-7, with 8 positions matching TRBD2. CDR1 is MDHEN and CDR2 is SYDVKM in the germline V gene. V was pared by 2 bases and J by 1 base, with 1 base of the junction left unmatched. This CDR3 has 14 amino acids. The CDR3 coding sequence is TGTGCCAGCAGTTTAACTAGCGGATCCTACGAGCAGTACTTC. Its translation is CASSLTSGSYEQYF. Complete variable domain (other parts from reference TRBV28 and TRBJ2-7): DVKVTQSSRYLVKRTGEKVFLECVQDMDHENMFWYRQDPGLGLRLIYFSYDVKMKEKGDIPEGYSVSREKKERFSLILESASTNQTSMYLCASSLTSGSYEQYFGPGTRLTVT.

The chain employs TRBV7-2 and TRBJ2-7; D possibly corresponds to TRBD1 (6 bases). The germline V gene has CDR1 SGHTA and CDR2 FQGNSA. This CDR3 region has 14 residues. V was cut by 5 bases and J by 3 bases, with 14 bases left in between. This CDR3 reads CASSPRQEYYEQYF. Here the CDR3 DNA reads TGTGCCAGCAGCCCCAGACAGGAATACTACGAGCAGTACTTC. The variable domain in full, with the rest retrieved from reference TRBV7-2 and TRBJ2-7, is GAGVSQSPSNKVTEKGKDVELRCDPISGHTALYWYRQSLGQGLEFLIYFQGNSAPDKSGLPSDRFSAERTGGSVSTLTIQRTQQEDSAVYLCASSPRQEYYEQYFGPGTRLTVT.

The chain is built from TRBV2 and TRBJ1-2, with TRBD1 matching over 7 bases. This CDR3 region has 15 residues. From germline, CDR1 is SNHLY and CDR2 FYNNEI. The V and J ends lost 7 bases and 7 bases, in that order; junction bases with no gene match: 15. CDR3 DNA sequence: TGTGCCAGCAACTTAGGGAGACAGGGAGGGGGTGGCTACACCTTC. This codes for CASNLGRQGGGGYTF.

V and J are TRBV7-2 and TRBJ2-7; D assignment may be TRBD1 or TRBD2 (5 bases each). V lost 1 base and J lost 0, with 10 bases in between. The germline gives CDR1 SGHTA, CDR2 FQGNSA. This CDR3 has 15 residues. The CDR3 here is CASSLGGFSSYEQYF. The CDR3 DNA follows: TGTGCCAGCAGCTTAGGGGGGTTCAGCTCCTACGAGCAGTACTTC.